This is a list of T cell receptor beta chains from one sample in a study of tumor-infiltrating lymphocytes in primary liver carcinoma. TCRdb recomputed calls from the multiplex PCR reads with MiXCR, one row per CDR3 protein. This sample has roughly 32,000 distinct CDR3 sequences, with 74% found just once. The sample comprised liver tumor tissue from sampling region 4. Receptors originate from a middle-aged man with primary liver carcinoma and hepatitis B virus infection. Each CDR3 is given with its conserved first and last residue. A D gene is named only where the DNA matches it firmly. Some rows have no size entry. The others give once, few or many, or a class for an expanded clone.

size: -; D: -; V: TRBV11-1; J: TRBJ2-7; CDR3: CASSSSGDSPYERYF; DNA: TGTGCCAGCAGCTCATCCGGGGACTCCCCCTACGAGCGGTACTTC
size: many; D: -; V: TRBV28; J: TRBJ2-7; CDR3: CASSSYSRSSYEQYF; DNA: TGTGCCAGCAGTTCTTACTCGAGGAGCTCCTACGAGCAGTACTTC
size: -; D: TRBD1; V: TRBV6-5; J: TRBJ2-7; CDR3: CVSRGTGEYEQYF; DNA: TGTGTGAGCAGGGGGACAGGCGAGTATGAGCAGTACTTC
size: -; D: -; V: TRBV28; J: TRBJ2-3; CDR3: CASSRLPQSSDTQYF; DNA: TGTGCCAGCAGTCGCCTCCCGCAAAGTTCAGATACGCAGTATTTT
size: -; D: -; V: TRBV28; J: TRBJ2-5; CDR3: CASRGLGEIHYF; DNA: TGTGCCAGCAGAGGGCTGGGGGAGATCCATTACTTC
size: few; D: -; V: TRBV5-4; J: TRBJ1-2; CDR3: CVNSSDISSSGYTF; DNA: TGTGTCAACAGCTCGGACATTTCCTCTAGTGGCTACACCTTC
size: -; D: -; V: TRBV30; J: TRBJ1-1; CDR3: CAWRFAMNTEAFF; DNA: TGTGCCTGGAGATTCGCTATGAACACTGAAGCTTTCTTT
size: once; D: TRBD2; V: TRBV11-2; J: TRBJ2-7; CDR3: CVSSLTLAGASEGYF; DNA: TGTGTCAGCAGCTTAACCCTAGCGGGGGCTAGCGAGGGGTACTTC
size: few; D: -; V: TRBV6-1; J: TRBJ2-7; CDR3: CASDWPSYEQYF; DNA: TGTGCCAGCGATTGGCCTTCCTACGAGCAGTACTTC
size: -; D: -; V: TRBV5-6; J: TRBJ2-5; CDR3: CASSNSGRATQYF; DNA: TGTGCCAGCAGCAATAGCGGCCGGGCAACCCAGTACTTC
size: -; D: -; V: TRBV11-1; J: TRBJ2-4; CDR3: CASGSPLAKNIQYF; DNA: TGTGCGAGCGGCTCCCCCCTAGCCAAAAACATTCAGTACTTC
size: -; D: -; V: TRBV11-1; J: TRBJ2-3; CDR3: CASSPTQGLTDTHYF; DNA: TGTGCCAGCAGCCCGACACAGGGATTAACAGATACGCACTACTTT
size: -; D: -; V: TRBV29-1; J: TRBJ2-5; CDR3: CSFMDSGETQYF; DNA: TGCAGCTTTATGGACAGTGGAGAGACTCAGTACTTC
size: -; D: -; V: TRBV6-5; J: TRBJ1-6; CDR3: CASRSGGISHLHF; DNA: TGTGCCAGCAGAAGCGGGGGCATTTCACACCTCCACTTT
size: many; D: -; V: TRBV6-2/TRBV6-3; J: TRBJ1-2; CDR3: CASSSGPMNYGYTF; DNA: TGTGCCAGCAGCTCCGGACCAATGAACTATGGCTACACCTTC
size: -; D: -; V: TRBV19; J: TRBJ2-5; CDR3: CASSIEGPLETQYF; DNA: TGTGCAAGTAGTATAGAGGGACCTTTGGAGACCCAGTACTTC
size: large; D: -; V: TRBV29-1; J: TRBJ1-1; CDR3: CSVELGLMNTEAFF; DNA: TGCAGCGTTGAACTTGGCCTCATGAACACTGAAGCTTTCTTT
size: many; D: -; V: TRBV30; J: TRBJ1-5; CDR3: CAWSVEGSQPQHF; DNA: TGTGCCTGGAGTGTCGAAGGGTCTCAGCCCCAGCATTTT
size: -; D: -; V: TRBV30; J: TRBJ1-6; CDR3: CAWSELNNSALHF; DNA: TGTGCCTGGAGTGAGCTCAATAATTCAGCCCTCCACTTT
size: -; D: -; V: TRBV4-1; J: TRBJ1-3; CDR3: CGSSPTRGTGNTIYF; DNA: TGCGGCAGTAGTCCTACAAGGGGTACAGGAAACACCATATATTTT
size: -; D: -; V: TRBV6-5; J: TRBJ1-2; CDR3: CTSSDTGGATYGYNF; DNA: TGTACCAGCAGCGACACGGGGGGCGCAACCTATGGCTACAACTTC
size: -; D: -; V: TRBV6-6; J: TRBJ2-2; CDR3: CIISVAQGTGELFF; DNA: TGTATCATCTCCGTCGCCCAAGGGACCGGGGAGCTGTTTTTT
size: -; D: -; V: TRBV7-9; J: TRBJ2-7; CDR3: CANSLQETSEQYF; DNA: TGTGCCAACAGCTTACAGGAGACCTCCGAGCAGTACTTC
size: once; D: -; V: TRBV11-2; J: TRBJ2-5; CDR3: CTSSLGVAFRLQEAQYF; DNA: TGTACCAGCAGCTTAGGGGTCGCTTTCCGACTCCAAGAGGCCCAGTACTTC
size: medium-sized; D: TRBD1; V: TRBV12-3/TRBV12-4; J: TRBJ1-2; CDR3: CASSSWDRGDYTF; DNA: TGTGCCAGCAGTTCCTGGGACAGGGGGGACTACACCTTC
size: -; D: TRBD1; V: TRBV18; J: TRBJ2-7; CDR3: CTGSPVRDSSPYEQYF; DNA: TGCACCGGCTCACCAGTTCGGGACAGCTCTCCCTACGAGCAGTACTTC